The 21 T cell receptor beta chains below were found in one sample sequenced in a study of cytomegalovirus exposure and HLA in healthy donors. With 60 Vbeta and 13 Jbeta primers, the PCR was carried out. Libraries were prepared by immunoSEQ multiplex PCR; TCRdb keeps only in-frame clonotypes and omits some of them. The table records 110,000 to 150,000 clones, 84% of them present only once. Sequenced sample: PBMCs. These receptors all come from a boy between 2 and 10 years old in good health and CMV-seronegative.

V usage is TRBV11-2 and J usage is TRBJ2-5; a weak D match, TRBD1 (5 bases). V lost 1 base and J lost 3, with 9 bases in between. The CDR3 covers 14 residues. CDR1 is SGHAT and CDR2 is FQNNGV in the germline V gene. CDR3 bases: TGTGCCAGCAGCTTAGTCGGCAGGGAAGAGACCCAGTACTTC. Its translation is CASSLVGREETQYF.

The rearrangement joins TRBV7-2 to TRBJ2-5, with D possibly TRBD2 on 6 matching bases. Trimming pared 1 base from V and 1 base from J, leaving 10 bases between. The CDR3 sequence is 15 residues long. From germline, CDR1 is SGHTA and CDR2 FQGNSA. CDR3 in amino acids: CASSLGWGGQETQYF. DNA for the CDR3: TGTGCCAGCAGCTTAGGCTGGGGAGGCCAAGAGACCCAGTACTTC.

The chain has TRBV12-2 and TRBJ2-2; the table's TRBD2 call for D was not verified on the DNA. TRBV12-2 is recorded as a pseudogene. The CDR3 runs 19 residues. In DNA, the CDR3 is TGTGCAAGTCGCCCATTCCCGGGGAGGCAGGGTAAAGACACCGGGGAGCTGTTTTTT. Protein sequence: CASRPFPGRQGKDTGELFF.

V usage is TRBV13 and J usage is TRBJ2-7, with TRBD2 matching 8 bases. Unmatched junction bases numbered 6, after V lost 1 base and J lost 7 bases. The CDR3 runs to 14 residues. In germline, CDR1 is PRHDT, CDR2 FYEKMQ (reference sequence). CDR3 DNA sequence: TGTGCCAGCAGCTTAGCGGGAGGGCCGCGGGAGCAGTACTTC. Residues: CASSLAGGPREQYF.

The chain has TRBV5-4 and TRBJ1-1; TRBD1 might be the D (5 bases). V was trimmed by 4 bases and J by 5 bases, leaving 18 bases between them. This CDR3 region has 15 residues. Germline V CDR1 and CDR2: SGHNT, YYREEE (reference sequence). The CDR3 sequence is CASSRLGGGKTEAFF. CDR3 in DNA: TGTGCCAGCAGCCGGCTTGGGGGGGGAAAGACTGAAGCTTTCTTT.

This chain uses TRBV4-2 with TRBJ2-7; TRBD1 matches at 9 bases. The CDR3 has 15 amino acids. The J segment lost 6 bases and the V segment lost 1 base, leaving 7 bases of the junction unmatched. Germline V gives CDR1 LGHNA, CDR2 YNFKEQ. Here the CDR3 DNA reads TGTGCCAGCAGCCAAGGAGCCGGACAGGGGTCCGAGCAGTACTTC. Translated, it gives CASSQGAGQGSEQYF.

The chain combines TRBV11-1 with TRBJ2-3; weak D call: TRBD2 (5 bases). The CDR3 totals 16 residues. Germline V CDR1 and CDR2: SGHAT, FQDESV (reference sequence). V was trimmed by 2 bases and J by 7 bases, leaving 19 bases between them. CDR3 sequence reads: CASSLSRASRANTQYF. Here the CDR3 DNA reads TGTGCCAGCAGCTTATCTCGGGCCTCGAGGGCAAATACGCAGTATTTT.

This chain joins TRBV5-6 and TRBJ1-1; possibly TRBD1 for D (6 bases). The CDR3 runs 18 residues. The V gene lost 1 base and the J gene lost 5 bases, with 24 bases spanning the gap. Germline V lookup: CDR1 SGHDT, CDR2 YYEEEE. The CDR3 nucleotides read TGTGCCAGCAGCTTGAGGCCGGGACACCGGGGGGATAGGACTGAAGCTTTCTTT. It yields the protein CASSLRPGHRGDRTEAFF.

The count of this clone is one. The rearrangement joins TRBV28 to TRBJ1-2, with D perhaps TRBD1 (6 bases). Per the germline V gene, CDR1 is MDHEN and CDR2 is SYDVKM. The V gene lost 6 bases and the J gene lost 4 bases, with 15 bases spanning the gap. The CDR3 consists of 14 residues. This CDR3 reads CASSPGGGFYGYTF. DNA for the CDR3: TGTGCCAGCAGCCCAGGCGGGGGCTTCTATGGCTACACCTTC.

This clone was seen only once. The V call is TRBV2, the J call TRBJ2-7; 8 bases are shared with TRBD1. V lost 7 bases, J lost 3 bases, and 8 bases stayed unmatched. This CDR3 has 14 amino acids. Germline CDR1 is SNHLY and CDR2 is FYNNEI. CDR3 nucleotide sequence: TGTGCCAGCAAAGTAGGACAGGGAGTCTACGAGCAGTACTTC. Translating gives CASKVGQGVYEQYF.

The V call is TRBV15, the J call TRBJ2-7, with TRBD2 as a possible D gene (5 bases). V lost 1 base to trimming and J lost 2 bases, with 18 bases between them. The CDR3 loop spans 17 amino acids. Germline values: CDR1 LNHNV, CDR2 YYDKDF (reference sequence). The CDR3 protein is CATSRVFGGRYTYEQYF. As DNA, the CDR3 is TGTGCCACCAGCAGAGTGTTCGGAGGCAGGTATACCTACGAGCAGTACTTC.

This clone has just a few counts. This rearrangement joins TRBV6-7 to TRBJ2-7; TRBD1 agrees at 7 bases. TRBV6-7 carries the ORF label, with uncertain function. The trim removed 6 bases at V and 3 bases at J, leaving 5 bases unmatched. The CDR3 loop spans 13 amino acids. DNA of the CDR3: TGTGCCAGCAGAATCCGGGACAGCTACGAGCAGTACTTC. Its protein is CASRIRDSYEQYF.

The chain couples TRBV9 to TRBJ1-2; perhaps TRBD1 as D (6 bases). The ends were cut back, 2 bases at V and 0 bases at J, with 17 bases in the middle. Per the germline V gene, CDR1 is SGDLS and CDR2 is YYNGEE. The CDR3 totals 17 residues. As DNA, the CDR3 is TGTGCCAGCAGCGTGTCCAAGACGGGACATCCTAACTATGGCTACACCTTC. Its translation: CASSVSKTGHPNYGYTF.

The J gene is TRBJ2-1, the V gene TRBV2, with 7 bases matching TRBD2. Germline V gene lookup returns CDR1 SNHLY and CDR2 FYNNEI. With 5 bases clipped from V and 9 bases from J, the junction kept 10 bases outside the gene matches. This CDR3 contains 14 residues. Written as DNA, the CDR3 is TGTGCCAGCAGTTCTAGCGGAGCAGCTACTGAGCAGTTCTTC. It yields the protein CASSSSGAATEQFF.

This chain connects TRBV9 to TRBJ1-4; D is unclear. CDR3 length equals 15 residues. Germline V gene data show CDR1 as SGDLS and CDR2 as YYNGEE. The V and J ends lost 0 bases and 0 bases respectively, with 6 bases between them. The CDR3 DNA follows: TGTGCCAGCAGCGTAGGCGCCTCAACTAATGAAAAACTGTTTTTT. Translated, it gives CASSVGASTNEKLFF.

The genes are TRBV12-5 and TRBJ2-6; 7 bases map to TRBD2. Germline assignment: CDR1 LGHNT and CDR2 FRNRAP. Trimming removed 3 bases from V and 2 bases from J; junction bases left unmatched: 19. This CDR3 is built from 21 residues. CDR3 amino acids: CASGFGIQIRGGRTGANVLTF. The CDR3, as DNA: TGTGCTAGTGGTTTTGGAATACAAATTAGGGGAGGGCGAACTGGGGCCAACGTCCTGACTTTC.

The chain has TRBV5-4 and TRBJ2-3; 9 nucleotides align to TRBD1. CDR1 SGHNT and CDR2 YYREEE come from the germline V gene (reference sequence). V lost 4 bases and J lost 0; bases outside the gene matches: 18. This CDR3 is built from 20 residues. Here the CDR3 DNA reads TGTGCCAGCAGCCCGGGGACAGGGATTATCCTGTTGAACAGCACAGATACGCAGTATTTT. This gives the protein CASSPGTGIILLNSTDTQYF.

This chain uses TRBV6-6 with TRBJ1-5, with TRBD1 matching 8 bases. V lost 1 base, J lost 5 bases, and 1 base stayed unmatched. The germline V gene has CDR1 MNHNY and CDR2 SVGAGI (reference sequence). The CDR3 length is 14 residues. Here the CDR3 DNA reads TGTGCCAGCAGTTACTGGACAGGGTATCAGCCCCAGCATTTT. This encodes CASSYWTGYQPQHF.

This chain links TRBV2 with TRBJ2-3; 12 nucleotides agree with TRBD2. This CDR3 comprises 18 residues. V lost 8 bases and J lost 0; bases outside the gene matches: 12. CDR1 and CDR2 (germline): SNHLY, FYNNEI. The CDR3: CASRLLAGGLPSTDTQYF. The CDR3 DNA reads TGTGCCAGCCGGTTACTAGCGGGGGGCCTTCCCAGCACAGATACGCAGTATTTT. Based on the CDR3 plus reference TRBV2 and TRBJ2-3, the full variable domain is EPEVTQTPSHQVTQMGQEVILRCVPISNHLYFYWYRQILGQKVEFLVSFYNNEISEKSEIFDDQFSVERPDGSNFTLKIRSTKLEDSAMYFCASRLLAGGLPSTDTQYFGPGTRLTVL.

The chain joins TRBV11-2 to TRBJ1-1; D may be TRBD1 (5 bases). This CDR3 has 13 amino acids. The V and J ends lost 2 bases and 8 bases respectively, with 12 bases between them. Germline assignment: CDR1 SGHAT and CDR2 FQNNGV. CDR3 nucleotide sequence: TGTGCCAGCAGCTTACTCCAGGGAAGGGAAGCTTTCTTT. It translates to CASSLLQGREAFF.

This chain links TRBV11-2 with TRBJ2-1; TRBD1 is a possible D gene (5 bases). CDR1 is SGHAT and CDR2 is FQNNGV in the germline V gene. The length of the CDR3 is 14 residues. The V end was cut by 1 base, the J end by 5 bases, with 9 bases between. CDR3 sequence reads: CASSLGGLNNEQFF. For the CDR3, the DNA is TGTGCCAGCAGCTTAGGGGGCCTTAACAATGAGCAGTTCTTC.